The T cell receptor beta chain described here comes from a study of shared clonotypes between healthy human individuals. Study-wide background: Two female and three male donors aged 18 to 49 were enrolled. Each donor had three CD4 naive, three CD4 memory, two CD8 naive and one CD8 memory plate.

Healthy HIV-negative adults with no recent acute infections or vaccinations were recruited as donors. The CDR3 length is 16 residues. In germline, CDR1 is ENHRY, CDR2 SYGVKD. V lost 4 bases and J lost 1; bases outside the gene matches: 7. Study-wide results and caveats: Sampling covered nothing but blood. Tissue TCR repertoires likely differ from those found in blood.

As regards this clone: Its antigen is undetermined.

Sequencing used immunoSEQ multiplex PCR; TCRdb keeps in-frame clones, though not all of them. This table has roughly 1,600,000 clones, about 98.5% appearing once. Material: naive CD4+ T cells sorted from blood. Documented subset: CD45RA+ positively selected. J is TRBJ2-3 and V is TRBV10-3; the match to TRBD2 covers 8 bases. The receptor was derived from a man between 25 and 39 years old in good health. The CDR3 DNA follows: TGTGCCATCAGTGGCACGCGGGAGGCGGGCACAGATACGCAGTATTTT. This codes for CAISGTREAGTDTQYF.